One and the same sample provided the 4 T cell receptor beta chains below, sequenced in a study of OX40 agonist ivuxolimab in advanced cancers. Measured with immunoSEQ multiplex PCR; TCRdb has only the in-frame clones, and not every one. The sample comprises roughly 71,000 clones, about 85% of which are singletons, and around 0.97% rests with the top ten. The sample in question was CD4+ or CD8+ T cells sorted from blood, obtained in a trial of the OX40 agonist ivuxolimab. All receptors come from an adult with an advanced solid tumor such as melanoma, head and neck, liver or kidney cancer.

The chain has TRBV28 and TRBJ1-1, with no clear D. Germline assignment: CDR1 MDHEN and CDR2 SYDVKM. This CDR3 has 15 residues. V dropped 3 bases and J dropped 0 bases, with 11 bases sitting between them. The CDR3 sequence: CASSLVGIMNTEAFF. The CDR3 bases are TGTGCCAGCAGTTTGGTAGGTATCATGAACACTGAAGCTTTCTTT.

The DNA for the CDR3 is TGTGCCAGCAGGGACGACTATGAAAAACTGTTTTTT. As protein: CASRDDYEKLFF. This sequence joins TRBV2 and TRBJ1-4; D remains unclear. Germline-derived CDR1 and CDR2 are SNHLY and FYNNEI. Trimming removed 6 bases at V and 6 bases at J, with 8 bases between. The CDR3 runs 12 residues.

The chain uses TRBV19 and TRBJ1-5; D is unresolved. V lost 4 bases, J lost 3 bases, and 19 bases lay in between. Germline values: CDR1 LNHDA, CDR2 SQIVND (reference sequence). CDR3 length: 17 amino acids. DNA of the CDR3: TGTGCCAGTAGTACGTACCTTGGCGGACTGCTCAATCAGCCCCAGCATTTT. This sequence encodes CASSTYLGGLLNQPQHF.

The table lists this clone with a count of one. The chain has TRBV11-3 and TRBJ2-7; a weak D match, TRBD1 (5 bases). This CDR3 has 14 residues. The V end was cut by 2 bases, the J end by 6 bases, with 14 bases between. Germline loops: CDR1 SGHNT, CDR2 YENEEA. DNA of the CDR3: TGTGCCAGCAGCTTACACAGGACCCAGAGCGAGCAGTACTTC. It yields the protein CASSLHRTQSEQYF.